These T cell receptor beta chains were read from a single sample in a study of patients with pleural tuberculosis. TCRdb reprocessed the reads via MiXCR and lists one record per CDR3 protein. The sample carries around 30,000 distinct CDR3 sequences, over 15% recorded once. The sequencing sample was made of peripheral blood. The receptors derive from a human donor with pleural tuberculosis. The CDR3 runs from the conserved cysteine through the conserved F or W. A D gene is named only where the DNA matches it firmly. Size is omitted from some rows. Given values are once, few, many or a class for expanded clones.

NA | medium-sized | TRBJ1-1 | TRBV15 | CATSRDLAGSEAFF | TGTGCCACCAGCAGAGATCTCGCTGGCTCTGAAGCTTTCTTT
NA | many | TRBJ2-4 | TRBV5-1 | CASSTTENIQYF | TGCGCCAGCAGCACTACGGAAAACATTCAGTACTTC
NA | many | TRBJ1-5 | TRBV28 | CASIQSYSNQPQHF | TGTGCCAGCATCCAATCCTATAGCAATCAGCCCCAGCATTTT
NA | many | TRBJ1-1 | TRBV5-4 | CASSAKGTEAFF | TGTGCCAGCAGCGCTAAAGGCACTGAAGCTTTCTTT
TRBD2 | few | TRBJ2-7 | TRBV12-5 | CASGFASTGTSGRYDTYEQYF | TGTGCTAGTGGTTTTGCCTCTACCGGGACTAGCGGGAGGTATGACACCTACGAGCAGTACTTC
NA | NA | TRBJ1-1 | TRBV28 | CASSLFKSGEAFF | TGTGCCAGCAGTTTATTCAAGAGTGGTGAAGCTTTCTTT
NA | medium-sized | TRBJ1-5 | TRBV20-1 | CSATIPPNQPQHF | TGCAGTGCTACCATACCTCCCAATCAGCCCCAGCATTTT
NA | many | TRBJ2-3 | TRBV20-1 | CSARVPGTSTDTQYF | TGCAGTGCTAGAGTCCCAGGGACTAGCACAGATACGCAGTATTTT
NA | once | TRBJ2-2 | TRBV6-1 | CASRGPRGTGELFF | TGTGCCAGCCGAGGCCCCAGGGGAACCGGGGAGCTGTTTTTT
NA | many | TRBJ1-1 | TRBV7-9 | CASSLARYLAFF | TGTGCCAGCAGCTTAGCGCGTTATTTAGCTTTCTTT
NA | medium-sized | TRBJ1-1 | TRBV27 | CASSLYPESVAFF | TGTGCCAGCAGTTTATACCCAGAGTCGGTAGCTTTCTTT
NA | many | TRBJ1-3 | TRBV4-3 | CASSQKRGGNTIYF | TGCGCCAGCAGCCAAAAAAGGGGTGGAAACACCATATATTTT
TRBD1 | many | TRBJ1-5 | TRBV10-3 | CAISESDRGNGPQHF | TGTGCCATCAGTGAGTCGGACAGGGGTAATGGGCCCCAGCATTTT
NA | NA | TRBJ1-1 | TRBV28 | CASSLIDRRDTEAFF | TGTGCCAGCAGTTTAATCGACAGGCGCGACACTGAAGCTTTCTTT
NA | NA | TRBJ2-7 | TRBV6-2/TRBV6-3 | CASSSRGLSSYEQYF | TGTGCCAGCAGTTCAAGGGGACTTTCTTCCTACGAGCAGTACTTC
NA | many | TRBJ1-2 | TRBV7-2 | CASSLGSTAEGYTF | TGTGCCAGCAGCTTAGGTTCGACGGCGGAGGGCTACACCTTC
NA | many | TRBJ1-1 | TRBV3-2 | CASSYSGHHTEAFF | TGTGCCAGCAGTTACTCGGGACATCACACTGAAGCTTTCTTT
TRBD2 | few | TRBJ2-3 | TRBV27 | CASSLSVAGADTQYF | TGTGCCAGCAGTTTATCGGTAGCGGGAGCAGATACGCAGTATTTT
NA | many | TRBJ2-5 | TRBV28 | CASTEGLRQETQYF | TGTGCCAGCACCGAGGGACTCCGCCAAGAGACCCAGTACTTC
TRBD1 | many | TRBJ1-5 | TRBV4-2 | CASSQNTGGMEPQHF | TGTGCCAGCAGCCAGAATACAGGGGGCATGGAGCCCCAGCATTTT
NA | NA | TRBJ2-6 | TRBV5-5 | CASSLAGVGANVLTF | TGTGCCAGCAGCTTGGCAGGGGTCGGGGCCAACGTCCTGACTTTC
NA | many | TRBJ2-5 | TRBV24-1 | CATSDSGGPGRETQYF | TGTGCCACCAGTGATTCGGGCGGACCAGGGAGAGAGACCCAGTACTTC